A selection of T cell receptor beta chains follows, all from one sample in a study of blood T cell repertoires in COVID-19. Only in-frame clones appear in the TCRdb table, and some are missing; sequencing was by immunoSEQ multiplex PCR. The sample shows about 250,000 clones, roughly 89% of them seen only once. The source material was PBMCs or T cells enriched from blood (not recorded which). The receptors stem from a woman in her twenties or thirties with acute COVID-19. The CDR3 runs from the conserved cysteine through the conserved F or W. Fields, in order: D gene, CDR3 length, J gene, V gene, clone size, CDR3 protein, CDR3 DNA. A D gene is named only where the DNA matches it firmly. Some rows have no size entry. The others give once, few or many, or a class for an expanded clone.

d_gene: TRBD1; len: 15; j_gene: TRBJ1-2; v_gene: TRBV28; abundance: few; CDR3aa: CASSFPRGQSYGYTF; CDR3nt: TGTGCCAGCAGTTTCCCCAGGGGGCAGTCCTATGGCTACACCTTC
d_gene: -; len: 14; j_gene: TRBJ1-4; v_gene: TRBV7-2; abundance: -; CDR3aa: CASSSLLTNEKLFF; CDR3nt: TGTGCCAGCAGCTCCCTTCTGACTAATGAAAAACTGTTTTTT
d_gene: -; len: 13; j_gene: TRBJ2-2; v_gene: TRBV28; abundance: -; CDR3aa: CASSLARPGELFF; CDR3nt: TGTGCCAGCAGCCTAGCTCGTCCCGGGGAGCTGTTTTTT
d_gene: -; len: 10; j_gene: TRBJ2-5; v_gene: TRBV25-1; abundance: -; CDR3aa: CASSGRAQYF; CDR3nt: TGTGCCAGCAGTGGACGGGCCCAGTACTTC
d_gene: -; len: 13; j_gene: TRBJ1-1; v_gene: TRBV19; abundance: -; CDR3aa: CASSAGLNTEAFF; CDR3nt: TGTGCCAGTAGTGCGGGACTGAACACTGAAGCTTTCTTT
d_gene: -; len: 13; j_gene: TRBJ1-2; v_gene: TRBV9; abundance: -; CDR3aa: CASSVDLVNGYTF; CDR3nt: TGTGCCAGCAGCGTAGATTTAGTGAATGGCTACACCTTC
d_gene: -; len: 15; j_gene: TRBJ1-1; v_gene: TRBV9; abundance: -; CDR3aa: CASSPTGARFAEAFF; CDR3nt: TGTGCCAGCAGCCCCACTGGGGCACGATTCGCTGAAGCTTTCTTT
d_gene: TRBD1; len: 14; j_gene: TRBJ2-2; v_gene: TRBV5-6; abundance: -; CDR3aa: CASSLDRGAGELFF; CDR3nt: TGTGCCAGCAGCTTAGACAGGGGGGCCGGGGAGCTGTTTTTT
d_gene: TRBD1; len: 15; j_gene: TRBJ1-5; v_gene: TRBV19; abundance: -; CDR3aa: CASSLGTVGNQPQHF; CDR3nt: TGTGCCAGTAGTCTTGGGACAGTGGGCAATCAGCCCCAGCATTTT
d_gene: TRBD2; len: 15; j_gene: TRBJ2-5; v_gene: TRBV15; abundance: -; CDR3aa: CATSPPAGGWETQYF; CDR3nt: TGTGCCACCAGCCCTCCAGCGGGGGGGTGGGAGACCCAGTACTTC
d_gene: TRBD1; len: 13; j_gene: TRBJ2-7; v_gene: TRBV2; abundance: -; CDR3aa: CASDLQGITAPNF; CDR3nt: TGTGCCAGCGATTTACAGGGGATTACCGCACCAAACTTC
d_gene: -; len: 13; j_gene: TRBJ1-5; v_gene: TRBV18; abundance: -; CDR3aa: CASSPSYYQPQHF; CDR3nt: TGTGCCAGCTCACCCTCTTATTATCAGCCCCAGCATTTT
d_gene: -; len: 13; j_gene: TRBJ1-2; v_gene: TRBV21-1; abundance: -; CDR3aa: CASSNPWEYGYTF; CDR3nt: TGTGCCAGCAGCAATCCCTGGGAGTATGGCTACACCTTC
d_gene: TRBD2; len: 17; j_gene: TRBJ2-2; v_gene: TRBV6-6; abundance: -; CDR3aa: CASSLQGLAGNTGELFF; CDR3nt: TGTGCCAGCAGTCTACAGGGACTAGCGGGGAACACCGGGGAGCTGTTTTTT
d_gene: TRBD2; len: 16; j_gene: TRBJ2-1; v_gene: TRBV10-1; abundance: -; CDR3aa: CASSEPSGGSYNEQFF; CDR3nt: TGCGCCAGCAGTGAGCCCAGCGGGGGTTCCTACAATGAGCAGTTCTTC
d_gene: -; len: 15; j_gene: TRBJ1-5; v_gene: TRBV4-1; abundance: -; CDR3aa: CASSQGNRGNQPQHF; CDR3nt: TGCGCCAGCAGCCAAGGGAACAGGGGCAATCAGCCCCAGCATTTT
d_gene: -; len: 19; j_gene: TRBJ2-2; v_gene: TRBV9; abundance: -; CDR3aa: CASSAHPKDGTANTGELFF; CDR3nt: TGTGCCAGCAGCGCCCACCCAAAGGACGGGACTGCGAACACCGGGGAGCTGTTTTTT
d_gene: -; len: 13; j_gene: TRBJ1-5; v_gene: TRBV12-3/TRBV12-4; abundance: once; CDR3aa: CASSVREDQPQHF; CDR3nt: TGTGCCAGCAGCGTTCGGGAAGATCAGCCCCAGCATTTT
d_gene: -; len: 12; j_gene: TRBJ2-7; v_gene: TRBV29-1; abundance: -; CDR3aa: CSVVLDRREQYF; CDR3nt: TGCAGCGTTGTACTAGACCGAAGGGAGCAGTACTTC
d_gene: -; len: 14; j_gene: TRBJ1-4; v_gene: TRBV15; abundance: -; CDR3aa: CATSRARGGEKLFF; CDR3nt: TGTGCCACCAGCAGAGCCCGGGGAGGCGAAAAACTGTTTTTT
d_gene: TRBD1; len: 13; j_gene: TRBJ1-5; v_gene: TRBV19; abundance: -; CDR3aa: CAGNSGGGQPQHF; CDR3nt: TGTGCCGGGAACTCAGGGGGCGGTCAGCCCCAGCATTTT
d_gene: TRBD1; len: 14; j_gene: TRBJ2-1; v_gene: TRBV11-2; abundance: -; CDR3aa: CASSAWTGMDEQFF; CDR3nt: TGTGCCAGCAGCGCCTGGACAGGGATGGATGAGCAGTTCTTC
d_gene: -; len: 14; j_gene: TRBJ2-7; v_gene: TRBV11-2; abundance: -; CDR3aa: CASSSQGISYEQYF; CDR3nt: TGTGCCAGCAGCTCACAGGGTATATCCTACGAGCAGTACTTC
d_gene: TRBD1; len: 13; j_gene: TRBJ2-1; v_gene: TRBV2; abundance: -; CDR3aa: CASMEDRENEQFF; CDR3nt: TGTGCCAGCATGGAGGACAGGGAGAATGAGCAGTTCTTC
d_gene: TRBD1; len: 14; j_gene: TRBJ1-2; v_gene: TRBV5-1; abundance: -; CDR3aa: CASSSFGTGEGYTF; CDR3nt: TGCGCCAGCAGTTCATTCGGGACAGGGGAGGGCTACACCTTC
d_gene: TRBD1; len: 16; j_gene: TRBJ1-6; v_gene: TRBV7-9; abundance: -; CDR3aa: CASSLGDTGELLPLHF; CDR3nt: TGTGCCAGCAGCTTAGGCGATACAGGGGAGCTTTTACCCCTCCACTTT
d_gene: -; len: 14; j_gene: TRBJ1-1; v_gene: TRBV19; abundance: few; CDR3aa: CASSIDLAVLEAFF; CDR3nt: TGTGCCAGTAGTATAGATCTCGCAGTCCTTGAAGCTTTCTTT
d_gene: TRBD1; len: 15; j_gene: TRBJ1-5; v_gene: TRBV30; abundance: -; CDR3aa: CAWSPGQTLDQPQHF; CDR3nt: TGTGCCTGGAGCCCGGGACAGACCCTGGATCAGCCCCAGCATTTT